The 32 T cell receptor beta chains reported below all come from one sample, sequenced in a study of blood T cell repertoires in COVID-19. Libraries were prepared by immunoSEQ multiplex PCR; TCRdb keeps only in-frame clonotypes and omits some of them. Here the sample spans 300,000 to 500,000 clones, roughly 90% being singletons. The specimen was PBMCs or T cells enriched from blood (not recorded which). All receptors come from a woman aged 40-49 years with acute COVID-19.

The chain links TRBV6-1 to TRBJ2-3; 13 nucleotides line up with TRBD2. The CDR3 consists of 19 residues. With 0 bases clipped from V and 1 base from J, the junction kept 7 bases outside the gene matches. Per germline, CDR1 MNHNS and CDR2 SASEGT. For the CDR3, the DNA is TGTGCCAGCAGTGAAGCTGAACTAGCGGGGGGGCTAGGCACAGATACGCAGTATTTT. Translated: CASSEAELAGGLGTDTQYF.

The rearrangement uses TRBV20-1 and TRBJ1-1; the D gene is possibly TRBD1 (5 bases). V was clipped by 0 bases and J by 7 bases, with 6 bases between them. The CDR3 is 11 residues long. Germline V CDR1 and CDR2: DFQATT, SNEGSKA (reference sequence). CDR3 in DNA: TGCAGTGCTAGAGATAGGGGTGAAGCTTTCTTT. Its translation: CSARDRGEAFF.

The rearrangement links TRBV10-3 to TRBJ1-1; 7 positions agree with TRBD1. Trimming cost V 5 bases and J 4 bases; bases outside gene matches: 7. Germline lookup yields CDR1 ENHRY and CDR2 SYGVKD. The CDR3 is made up of 14 amino acids. DNA for the CDR3: TGTGCCATCAGTCAACAGGGGTCGACCACTGAAGCTTTCTTT. Its protein product is CAISQQGSTTEAFF.

The chain is built from TRBV6-5 and TRBJ1-2, with 8 bases lining up with TRBD1. Looked up from germline, CDR1 is MNHEY and CDR2 is SVGAGI. J lost 8 bases, V lost 7 bases, and 9 bases had no gene match. The CDR3 has 13 residues. The CDR3 protein is CASTQPRQGGYTF. CDR3 DNA: TGTGCCAGCACCCAGCCGAGACAGGGGGGCTACACCTTC.

This chain uses TRBV5-4 with TRBJ1-4, with TRBD1 identical over 10 bases. The germline V gene encodes CDR1 SGHNT and CDR2 YYREEE (reference sequence). Losses at the gene ends were 3 bases for V and 4 bases for J; bases not matched to a gene: 3. The CDR3 has 15 residues. CDR3 nucleotides: TGTGCCAGCAGCTGGGACAGGGGAGGTAATGAAAAACTGTTTTTT. This gives the protein CASSWDRGGNEKLFF.

This chain connects TRBV9 to TRBJ1-1, with D perhaps matching TRBD1 (6 bases). In germline, CDR1 is SGDLS, CDR2 YYNGEE. The CDR3 loop spans 16 amino acids. The V end was cut by 4 bases, the J end by 1 base, with 17 bases between. The DNA of the CDR3 is TGTGCCAGCAGCTATACAGGGATGTACAAGAACACTGAAGCTTTCTTT. Protein product: CASSYTGMYKNTEAFF.

This clone was found a few times. The chain uses TRBV13 and TRBJ2-2; D ambiguous. The CDR3 spans 12 residues. The V and J ends lost 3 bases and 6 bases respectively, with 5 bases between them. Germline V gives CDR1 PRHDT, CDR2 FYEKMQ (reference sequence). CDR3 loop: CASSLQAGELFF. The CDR3 DNA is TGTGCCAGCAGCTTGCAGGCCGGGGAGCTGTTTTTT. The whole variable domain, remainder taken from reference TRBV13 and TRBJ2-2, is AAGVIQSPRHLIKEKRETATLKCYPIPRHDTVYWYQQGPGQDPQFLISFYEKMQSDKGSIPDRFSAQQFSDYHSELNMSSLELGDSALYFCASSLQAGELFFGEGSRLTVL.

The chain is built from TRBV21-1 and TRBJ1-5; the table's D call, TRBD1, has no DNA check behind it. TRBV21-1 is termed a pseudogene. CDR3 length equals 18 residues. This CDR3 reads CASQGRDRGTVSNQPQHF. CDR3 coding DNA: TGTGCCAGCCAAGGCAGGGACAGGGGGACCGTTAGCAATCAGCCCCAGCATTTT.

This clone was observed a few times. Other DNA sequences in the sample encode the same CDR3. The chain has TRBV9 and TRBJ1-2; D is unresolved. The CDR3 is 13 residues long. The germline gives CDR1 SGDLS, CDR2 YYNGEE. V lost 0 bases and J lost 2, with 5 bases in between. CDR3 DNA: TGTGCCAGCAGCGTAGACAGAAACTATGGCTACACCTTC. Amino acid sequence: CASSVDRNYGYTF.

The chain joins TRBV29-1 to TRBJ1-4, with D tentatively TRBD1 (6 bases). V lost 0 bases, J lost 7 bases, and 15 bases lay in between. The CDR3 has 15 residues. The germline CDR1 and CDR2 sequences are SQVTM and ANQGSEA. CDR3 in amino acids: CSVEDRDMAGEKLFF. The CDR3 DNA sequence: TGCAGCGTTGAAGACAGGGACATGGCCGGTGAAAAACTGTTTTTT. The full variable domain, rest sourced from reference TRBV29-1 and TRBJ1-4, is SAVISQKPSRDICQRGTSLTIQCQVDSQVTMMFWYRQQPGQSLTLIATANQGSEATYESGFVIDKFPISRPNLTFSTLTVSNMSPEDSSIYLCSVEDRDMAGEKLFFGSGTQLSVL.

The V gene is TRBV7-9, the J gene TRBJ2-3; TRBD2 matches 8 bases. CDR1 is SEHNR, CDR2 FQNEAQ, per germline (reference sequence). This CDR3 is built from 15 residues. Trimming took 5 bases from V and 0 from J; bases not matched to a gene: 4. CDR3 protein: CASSRPSGSTDTQYF. The CDR3 DNA reads TGTGCCAGCAGCAGGCCTAGCGGGAGCACAGATACGCAGTATTTT.

The J gene is TRBJ1-2, the V gene TRBV30; D gene unclear. The CDR3 sequence is 10 residues long. Trimming took 4 bases from V and 8 from J, leaving 8 bases between them. Germline V gives CDR1 GTSNPN, CDR2 SVGIG (reference sequence). As DNA, the CDR3 is TGTGCCTGGAAGGGAGAAGGCTACACCTTC. As protein: CAWKGEGYTF.

The CDR3 region has the DNA TGTGCCAGCAGCCCGACTAGCGGGGACACAGATACGCAGTATTTT. Translated: CASSPTSGDTDTQYF. V usage is TRBV3-1 (or the pseudogene TRBV3-2) and J usage is TRBJ2-3; the match to TRBD2 covers 11 bases. Germline values: CDR1 LGHDT, CDR2 YNNKEL (reference sequence). V gave up 4 bases and J gave up 2 bases; unmatched junction bases: 2. The CDR3 runs 15 residues.

The chain carries TRBV10-3 and TRBJ1-2, with a possible D match to TRBD1 (6 bases). V was shortened by 10 bases and J by 6 bases, with 18 bases between the two germline ends. Germline V gives CDR1 ENHRY, CDR2 SYGVKD. CDR3 length: 13 residues. CDR3 nucleotides: TGTGCCACTTCCCTGGCGGGGGCAAATGGCTACACCTTC. Translating it yields CATSLAGANGYTF.

J is TRBJ2-5 and V is TRBV20-1, with D possibly matching TRBD2 (5 bases). Per germline, CDR1 DFQATT and CDR2 SNEGSKA (reference sequence). The CDR3 runs 11 residues. Trimming removed 5 bases at V and 3 bases at J, with 7 bases between. The CDR3 is CSASGKETQYF. The CDR3 nucleotides read TGCAGTGCTTCGGGGAAAGAGACCCAGTACTTC.

The rearrangement joins TRBV5-5 to TRBJ2-3; a weak D match, TRBD2 (5 bases). The V gene's germline CDR1 is SGHKS and CDR2 YYEKEE (reference sequence). The CDR3 runs 16 residues. The V gene lost 2 bases and the J gene lost 1 base, with 14 bases spanning the gap. The DNA of the CDR3 is TGTGCCAGCAGCTTTAGCATTGGGCGGGGCACAGATACGCAGTATTTT. Its translation: CASSFSIGRGTDTQYF.

The chain uses TRBV23-1 and TRBJ1-5; no clear D gene. TRBV23-1 is an ORF, and what it does is uncertain. Trimming left V 1 base short and J 8 bases short, with 21 bases between. The CDR3 is 17 residues long. CDR3 sequence reads: CASSQFTRGGSPEPQHF. CDR3 nucleotide sequence: TGCGCCAGCAGTCAATTTACTCGGGGAGGGTCACCGGAGCCCCAGCATTTT.

V usage is TRBV18 and J usage is TRBJ2-3; a weak D match, TRBD1 (5 bases). Trimming stripped 6 bases from V and 4 bases from J, with 11 bases between. Germline V CDR1 and CDR2: KGHSH, LQKENI. This CDR3 is built from 13 residues. The chain's CDR3 is CASSGHVADTQYF. The CDR3 DNA is TGTGCCAGCTCCGGACACGTCGCAGATACGCAGTATTTT.

In its sample, this clone was seen once. V usage is TRBV19 and J usage is TRBJ1-5, with a weak D call TRBD1 (5 bases). Germline CDR1 is LNHDA and CDR2 is SQIVND (reference sequence). The V gene lost 3 bases and the J gene lost 3 bases, with 12 bases spanning the gap. The CDR3 sequence is 15 residues long. CDR3 residues: CASSIAGTSNQPQHF. CDR3 sequence (DNA): TGTGCCAGTAGTATCGCGGGGACCTCCAATCAGCCCCAGCATTTT.

V and J are TRBV5-1 and TRBJ1-4; D is uncertain. The CDR3 spans 15 residues. With 2 bases removed from V and 0 bases from J, the gap between germline ends came to 8 bases. From germline, CDR1 is SGHRS and CDR2 YFSETQ. The CDR3 loop is CASSFTSSTNEKLFF. In DNA form, the CDR3 reads TGCGCCAGCAGCTTTACATCTTCAACTAATGAAAAACTGTTTTTT.

The gene calls are TRBV5-6 and TRBJ1-4; D perhaps matches TRBD1 (6 bases). This CDR3 is 15 amino acids long. V was clipped by 0 bases and J by 4 bases, with 10 bases between them. CDR1 and CDR2 (germline): SGHDT, YYEEEE. The chain's CDR3 is CASSLAGELNEKLFF. The CDR3 DNA follows: TGTGCCAGCAGCTTGGCAGGGGAACTTAATGAAAAACTGTTTTTT.

This chain links TRBV5-1 with TRBJ1-4; 9 nucleotides line up with TRBD1. Trimming took 0 bases from V and 8 from J; bases not matched to a gene: 5. Germline-derived CDR1 and CDR2 are SGHRS and YFSETQ. The CDR3 has 15 amino acids. The CDR3 nucleotides are TGCGCCAGCAGCTTGGAGGGACAGGGACACGAAAAACTGTTTTTT. Protein sequence: CASSLEGQGHEKLFF. Drawing the rest from reference TRBV5-1 and TRBJ1-4, the complete variable domain is KAGVTQTPRYLIKTRGQQVTLSCSPISGHRSVSWYQQTPGQGLQFLFEYFSETQRNKGNFPGRFSGRQFSNSRSEMNVSTLELGDSALYLCASSLEGQGHEKLFFGSGTQLSVL.

The chain couples TRBV2 to TRBJ2-7, with 8 bases identical to TRBD1. The CDR3 is made up of 13 amino acids. V lost 4 bases, J lost 10 bases, and 9 bases stayed unmatched. The germline gives CDR1 SNHLY, CDR2 FYNNEI. The CDR3 nucleotides read TGTGCCAGCAGTGGGGGGGACAGGCGGGTACAGTACTTC. It encodes CASSGGDRRVQYF.

This chain uses TRBV6-2 or TRBV6-3 with TRBJ1-6, with TRBD1 matching over 10 bases. The V and J ends lost 3 bases and 6 bases, in that order; junction bases with no gene match: 2. The V gene's germline CDR1 is MNHEY and CDR2 SVGEGT. This CDR3 contains 15 residues. The CDR3 DNA is TGTGCCAGCAGTTATGGACAGGGGGGTAATTCACCCCTCCACTTT. As protein: CASSYGQGGNSPLHF.

In DNA form, the CDR3 reads TGTGCCAGCAGCCAACACGCAGACAATCAGCCCCAGCATTTT. It encodes CASSQHADNQPQHF. The V gene is TRBV3-1 (or the pseudogene TRBV3-2), the J gene TRBJ1-5; no definite D call. This CDR3 contains 14 residues. Trimming cost V 2 bases and J 3 bases, with 8 bases left between them. Germline loops: CDR1 LGHDT, CDR2 YNNKEL (reference sequence).

In DNA form, the CDR3 reads TGCGCCAGCAGTGCGGGGACTAGCTCCTACGAGCAGTACTTC. Amino acid sequence: CASSAGTSSYEQYF. The chain joins TRBV10-1 to TRBJ2-7, with 8 bases matching TRBD2. The CDR3 loop spans 14 amino acids. V lost 4 bases, J lost 0 bases, and 2 bases stayed unmatched. Germline loops: CDR1 WNHNN, CDR2 SYGVQD (reference sequence).

The J gene is TRBJ1-6, the V gene TRBV19; TRBD1 agrees at 8 bases. CDR1 is LNHDA, CDR2 SQIVND, per germline (reference sequence). After removal of 6 bases from V and 3 bases from J, the junction contained 4 bases not matched to a gene. The CDR3 extends over 15 amino acids. CDR3 DNA sequence: TGTGCCAGTAGCCTAGGACAGGGCTATAATTCACCCCTCCACTTT. Amino acid sequence: CASSLGQGYNSPLHF.

J is TRBJ2-7 and V is TRBV11-2, with D perhaps TRBD2 (5 bases). V lost 5 bases to trimming and J lost 5 bases, with 13 bases between them. This CDR3 spans 13 amino acids. From germline, CDR1 is SGHAT and CDR2 FQNNGV. CDR3 in amino acids: CASSPLVTHEQYF. CDR3 DNA: TGTGCCAGCAGCCCACTAGTCACCCACGAGCAGTACTTC.

The V and J genes are TRBV27 and TRBJ2-3; 8 bases agree with TRBD1. Trimming at V came to 5 bases and at J to 5 bases, leaving 9 bases not matched to a gene. Germline CDR1 is MNHEY and CDR2 is SMNVEV (reference sequence). The CDR3 extends over 15 amino acids. In nucleotides, the CDR3 is TGTGCCAGCAGTCTCTGGACAGGGATTGGAGATACGCAGTATTTT. This sequence encodes CASSLWTGIGDTQYF.

The V call is TRBV9, the J call TRBJ2-5; 12 bases match TRBD2. Per the germline V gene, CDR1 is SGDLS and CDR2 is YYNGEE. The CDR3 covers 17 residues. The junction had 8 bases not matched to a gene; V was cut back by 0 bases and J by 5 bases. CDR3 nucleotide sequence: TGTGCCAGCAGCGTAGTTGGACTAGCGGGAACTGGCGAGACCCAGTACTTC. It encodes CASSVVGLAGTGETQYF. Based on the CDR3 plus reference TRBV9 and TRBJ2-5, the full variable domain is DSGVTQTPKHLITATGQRVTLRCSPRSGDLSVYWYQQSLDQGLQFLIQYYNGEERAKGNILERFSAQQFPDLHSELNLSSLELGDSALYFCASSVVGLAGTGETQYFGPGTRLLVL.

The rearrangement uses TRBV30 and TRBJ2-7, with TRBD2 matching over 7 bases. J gave up 6 bases and V 0 bases, and 2 bases lay outside the gene matches. The CDR3 is 12 residues long. In germline, CDR1 is GTSNPN, CDR2 SVGIG (reference sequence). The CDR3 nucleotides read TGTGCCTGGAGTGTAACGGGGGGCGAGCAGTACTTC. The encoded protein is CAWSVTGGEQYF.

The V and J genes are TRBV5-1 and TRBJ1-5; D not resolved. CDR1 and CDR2 (germline): SGHRS, YFSETQ. The V end was cut by 2 bases, the J end by 7 bases, with 10 bases between. The CDR3 is made up of 13 amino acids. CDR3 sequence reads: CASSLSGTQPQHF. CDR3 DNA sequence: TGCGCCAGCAGCTTATCTGGTACACAGCCCCAGCATTTT.